This TCR beta chain stems from a study of breast tumors, draining lymph nodes, adjacent tissues. V dropped 5 bases and J dropped 6 bases, with 25 bases sitting between them. The CDR3 loop spans 16 amino acids. Germline-derived CDR1 and CDR2 are DFQATT and SNEGSKA (reference sequence). Study conclusions and caveats: Tumor T cell lymph node origin was a supported hypothesis, not proven.

TCRdb fed the multiplex PCR reads into MiXCR, producing one record per CDR3 protein. Among tens of thousands of distinct CDR3 sequences, roughly 29% were seen once, and the ten largest hold around 8.1%. This clonotype was seen repeatedly, ten times or more. Its antigen remains unidentified. Samples came from axillary lymph nodes draining the breast cancer. The receptor was isolated from a female donor with breast cancer. Some clones in this sample may be carry-over from other donors' samples. The chain couples TRBV20-1 to TRBJ2-5; the D gene could be TRBD1 or TRBD2 (6 bases each). Material for sequencing was axillary lymph node tissue. The CDR3 DNA follows: TGCAGTGCTGACCTCGGGTTAGTGGGGGGCTTGAAGACCCAGTACTTC. As protein: CSADLGLVGGLKTQYF.